The rows below give T cell receptor beta chains drawn from one sample of a study of PD-L1 blockade in urothelial cancer. TCRdb's copy holds only in-frame clones and misses some; the assay was immunoSEQ multiplex PCR. This sample carries about 74,000 clones, around four fifths of them seen once, and the ten largest clones take approximately 5%. Sequences were derived from PBMCs, sampled around atezolizumab (anti-PD-L1) treatment. These receptors all come from a man aged 70 or older with urothelial cancer. CDR3s include the opening cysteine and the closing phenylalanine or tryptophan. The D gene is left open where the match is weak. The listing skips clone size in some rows; elsewhere it reads once, few, many or a size class.

clone size: -
V gene: TRBV28
D gene: TRBD1
J gene: TRBJ2-1
CDR3 DNA: TGTGCCAGCAGTGGGGACAGGGTCCCCTACAATGAGCAGTTCTTC
CDR3 protein: CASSGDRVPYNEQFF

clone size: -
V gene: TRBV5-1
D gene: TRBD1
J gene: TRBJ2-1
CDR3 DNA: TGCGCCAGCAGCTTGTTTACCCAGGGGGCCTCCTACAATGAGCAGTTCTTC
CDR3 protein: CASSLFTQGASYNEQFF

clone size: -
V gene: TRBV30
D gene: -
J gene: TRBJ2-2
CDR3 DNA: TGTGCCTGGAGTTCCCTCCTCTACACCGGGGAGCTGTTTTTT
CDR3 protein: CAWSSLLYTGELFF

clone size: -
V gene: TRBV28
D gene: TRBD1
J gene: TRBJ2-7
CDR3 DNA: TGTGCCAGCAGGCAGACAGGGGGCCCCTCAGCGCAGTACTTC
CDR3 protein: CASRQTGGPSAQYF

clone size: -
V gene: TRBV5-6
D gene: -
J gene: TRBJ2-7
CDR3 DNA: TGTGCCAGCAGCTTGGATCCCTCCGAGCAGTACTTC
CDR3 protein: CASSLDPSEQYF

clone size: -
V gene: TRBV28
D gene: -
J gene: TRBJ1-5
CDR3 DNA: TGTGCCAGCAGCCTCCCCCTGAATCAGCCCCAGCATTTT
CDR3 protein: CASSLPLNQPQHF

clone size: -
V gene: TRBV5-1
D gene: -
J gene: TRBJ2-7
CDR3 DNA: TGCGCCAGCAGCTTGGAACCCAAAGCCTCCTACGAGCAGTACTTC
CDR3 protein: CASSLEPKASYEQYF

clone size: -
V gene: TRBV10-1
D gene: -
J gene: TRBJ2-7
CDR3 DNA: TGCGCCCCGCCGGTCTCGAACAGGGTGAACTACGAGCAGTACTTC
CDR3 protein: CAPPVSNRVNYEQYF

clone size: -
V gene: TRBV19
D gene: -
J gene: TRBJ2-7
CDR3 DNA: TGTGCCAGTAGTAGACAGGGTGAGGGAGGCTACGAGCAGTACTTC
CDR3 protein: CASSRQGEGGYEQYF

clone size: -
V gene: TRBV25-1
D gene: -
J gene: TRBJ2-1
CDR3 DNA: TGTGCCAGCAGTTTTTTGCATTCCGTTAGCTACAATGAGCAGTTCTTC
CDR3 protein: CASSFLHSVSYNEQFF

clone size: once
V gene: TRBV10-1
D gene: -
J gene: TRBJ2-3
CDR3 DNA: TGCGCCAGCAGTGAGGGTGGAGGGACAGATACGCAGTATTTT
CDR3 protein: CASSEGGGTDTQYF

clone size: once
V gene: TRBV28
D gene: -
J gene: TRBJ1-2
CDR3 DNA: TGTGCCAGCAATACCGCTGGCGGGGTCTATGGCTACACCTTC
CDR3 protein: CASNTAGGVYGYTF

clone size: -
V gene: TRBV5-1
D gene: TRBD2
J gene: TRBJ2-3
CDR3 DNA: TGCGCCAGCAGCTTGGGGGCTAGCGGAAGCACAGATACGCAGTATTTT
CDR3 protein: CASSLGASGSTDTQYF

clone size: once
V gene: TRBV18
D gene: -
J gene: TRBJ2-2
CDR3 DNA: TGTGCCAGCTCGGTACAGGACACCGGGGAGCTGTTTTTT
CDR3 protein: CASSVQDTGELFF

clone size: -
V gene: TRBV2
D gene: -
J gene: TRBJ2-5
CDR3 DNA: TGTGCCAGCGTCCCCCTAGCTAGGTCAGAGACCCAGTACTTC
CDR3 protein: CASVPLARSETQYF

clone size: -
V gene: TRBV5-4
D gene: TRBD1
J gene: TRBJ2-7
CDR3 DNA: TGTGCCAGCAGCCCACGTGGGACAGTGATTACGGAGCAGTACTTC
CDR3 protein: CASSPRGTVITEQYF

clone size: -
V gene: TRBV7-2
D gene: TRBD2
J gene: TRBJ2-1
CDR3 DNA: TGTGCCAGCAGCTCCGGACTAGCGGGAGGGCCTTTTAGCGAGCAGTTCTTC
CDR3 protein: CASSSGLAGGPFSEQFF

clone size: -
V gene: TRBV6-5
D gene: TRBD2
J gene: TRBJ2-2
CDR3 DNA: TGTGCCAGCAGTTACAGCGGGAGACGGGAGCTGTTTTTT
CDR3 protein: CASSYSGRRELFF

clone size: -
V gene: TRBV15
D gene: -
J gene: TRBJ1-1
CDR3 DNA: TGTGCCACCAGCAGGAGCCAGGGTCACACTGAAGCTTTCTTT
CDR3 protein: CATSRSQGHTEAFF

clone size: -
V gene: TRBV19
D gene: -
J gene: TRBJ1-2
CDR3 DNA: TGTGCCAGTAGTATTAGGCCAGGGGATGGCTACACCTTC
CDR3 protein: CASSIRPGDGYTF

clone size: -
V gene: TRBV11-2
D gene: TRBD2
J gene: TRBJ2-7
CDR3 DNA: TGTGCCAGCACCATGGGACTAGCGGGAGGCTCTGGCTCCTACGAGCAGTACTTC
CDR3 protein: CASTMGLAGGSGSYEQYF

clone size: -
V gene: TRBV29-1
D gene: TRBD1
J gene: TRBJ2-7
CDR3 DNA: TGCAGCGTTGGGGGGACAGGGCGCGAGCAGTACTTC
CDR3 protein: CSVGGTGREQYF

clone size: -
V gene: TRBV7-3
D gene: TRBD2
J gene: TRBJ2-1
CDR3 DNA: TGTGCCAGCAGCCAATCAGCGGGAGATGTTAATGAGCAGTTCTTC
CDR3 protein: CASSQSAGDVNEQFF

clone size: once
V gene: TRBV28
D gene: -
J gene: TRBJ2-3
CDR3 DNA: TGTGCCAGCAGTTTAGGTGGCTCCACAGATACGCAGTATTTT
CDR3 protein: CASSLGGSTDTQYF

clone size: -
V gene: TRBV19
D gene: -
J gene: TRBJ2-6
CDR3 DNA: TGTGCCAGTAGTATTATCCCCGACGTCCTGACTTTC
CDR3 protein: CASSIIPDVLTF

clone size: -
V gene: TRBV28
D gene: TRBD1
J gene: TRBJ2-1
CDR3 DNA: TGTGCCAGCAGTCCCCCTCGAGGTGGGGACAGGGTTAAGAATGAGCAGTTCTTC
CDR3 protein: CASSPPRGGDRVKNEQFF

clone size: few
V gene: TRBV19
D gene: -
J gene: TRBJ1-2
CDR3 DNA: TGTGCCAGTAGTATCGGAGTTGACTATGGCTACACCTTC
CDR3 protein: CASSIGVDYGYTF

clone size: -
V gene: TRBV5-1
D gene: TRBD1
J gene: TRBJ2-5
CDR3 DNA: TGCGCCAGCAGCTCCGGGACAGGGGGCGGTCAGACCCAGTACTTC
CDR3 protein: CASSSGTGGGQTQYF

clone size: -
V gene: TRBV12-5
D gene: TRBD2
J gene: TRBJ2-1
CDR3 DNA: TGTGCTAGTGCCTTCCGGGCTAGCGGGAGGGCCGGTGAGCAGTTCTTC
CDR3 protein: CASAFRASGRAGEQFF

clone size: -
V gene: TRBV6-1
D gene: -
J gene: TRBJ2-1
CDR3 DNA: TGTGCCAGCAGTCCTATAGCGGCACCTGAGCAGTTCTTC
CDR3 protein: CASSPIAAPEQFF

clone size: few
V gene: TRBV28
D gene: -
J gene: TRBJ1-3
CDR3 DNA: TGTGCCAGCAGTTCCTCCGCAGGGAATGGAAACACCATATATTTT
CDR3 protein: CASSSSAGNGNTIYF

clone size: once
V gene: TRBV7-2
D gene: TRBD2
J gene: TRBJ2-2
CDR3 DNA: TGTGCCAGCAGCTTACGCCCGACTAGCACGAACACCGGGGAGCTGTTTTTT
CDR3 protein: CASSLRPTSTNTGELFF

clone size: -
V gene: TRBV11-2
D gene: -
J gene: TRBJ2-5
CDR3 DNA: TGTGCCAGCAGCTTAGTGGGCAGTAACCAAGAGACCCAGTACTTC
CDR3 protein: CASSLVGSNQETQYF

clone size: -
V gene: TRBV27
D gene: TRBD2
J gene: TRBJ2-1
CDR3 DNA: TGTGCCAGCAGTTTGAAACTAGCGGGAGTAACTAGTAGGTACAATGAGCAGTTCTTC
CDR3 protein: CASSLKLAGVTSRYNEQFF

clone size: -
V gene: TRBV2
D gene: TRBD1
J gene: TRBJ2-7
CDR3 DNA: TGTGCCAGCAGTCTACAGGGGGCCGGCTACGAGCAGTACTTC
CDR3 protein: CASSLQGAGYEQYF

clone size: once
V gene: TRBV7-2
D gene: TRBD2
J gene: TRBJ2-4
CDR3 DNA: TGTGCCAGCAGCTTAGGACTAGCGGGTACCCAGTACTTC
CDR3 protein: CASSLGLAGTQYF

clone size: -
V gene: TRBV15
D gene: TRBD1
J gene: TRBJ2-1
CDR3 DNA: TGTGCCACCAGCTGGCGACAGGGCTCCTACAATGAGCAGTTCTTC
CDR3 protein: CATSWRQGSYNEQFF

clone size: -
V gene: TRBV6-5
D gene: -
J gene: TRBJ1-1
CDR3 DNA: TGTGCCAGCAGTCTCGACAGGCTTGAAGCTTTCTTT
CDR3 protein: CASSLDRLEAFF

clone size: -
V gene: TRBV28
D gene: TRBD2
J gene: TRBJ2-3
CDR3 DNA: TGTGCCAGCAGTTTACTAGCGGGAGTCGCAGATACGCAGTATTTT
CDR3 protein: CASSLLAGVADTQYF

clone size: -
V gene: TRBV27
D gene: TRBD1
J gene: TRBJ1-5
CDR3 DNA: TGTGCCAGCAAAAAACGCGAGGGACAGGGCCTTCCCCAGCATTTT
CDR3 protein: CASKKREGQGLPQHF

clone size: once
V gene: TRBV14
D gene: -
J gene: TRBJ1-1
CDR3 DNA: TGTGCCAGCAGCCAAGAGGGCTGGAGGGGCACTGAAGCTTTCTTT
CDR3 protein: CASSQEGWRGTEAFF

clone size: few
V gene: TRBV28
D gene: TRBD1
J gene: TRBJ2-2
CDR3 DNA: TGTGCCAGCAGCAAAACAGGGGGATCCGGGGAGCTGTTTTTT
CDR3 protein: CASSKTGGSGELFF

clone size: -
V gene: TRBV5-4
D gene: -
J gene: TRBJ2-2
CDR3 DNA: TGTGCCAGCAGCTTGGAAGGCAGGGAGGTCACCGGGGAGCTGTTTTTT
CDR3 protein: CASSLEGREVTGELFF

clone size: -
V gene: TRBV25-1
D gene: TRBD2
J gene: TRBJ2-3
CDR3 DNA: TGTGCCAGCAGTGAATGGGGTAGCGGGAGGTCGGGCACAGATACGCAGTATTTT
CDR3 protein: CASSEWGSGRSGTDTQYF

clone size: -
V gene: TRBV5-1
D gene: -
J gene: TRBJ2-5
CDR3 DNA: TGCGCCAGCAGCTCTGACGGGGGTTCAGAGACCCAGTACTTC
CDR3 protein: CASSSDGGSETQYF

clone size: -
V gene: TRBV9
D gene: TRBD1
J gene: TRBJ2-3
CDR3 DNA: TGTGCCAGCAGCTCCCGGACAGGGGGCTTTACAGATACGCAGTATTTT
CDR3 protein: CASSSRTGGFTDTQYF

clone size: few
V gene: TRBV10-3
D gene: TRBD1
J gene: TRBJ1-2
CDR3 DNA: TGTGCCTCCGGGACAGCTCTATATGGCTACACCTTC
CDR3 protein: CASGTALYGYTF

clone size: -
V gene: TRBV6-1
D gene: TRBD1
J gene: TRBJ2-6
CDR3 DNA: TGTGCCAGCAGTGAAGGGAACAGGGGGCCTGGGGCCAACGTCCTGACTTTC
CDR3 protein: CASSEGNRGPGANVLTF

clone size: -
V gene: TRBV19
D gene: TRBD1
J gene: TRBJ2-2
CDR3 DNA: TGTGCCAGTAGTACAAACACAGGGGGCCCGAACACCGGGGAGCTGTTTTTT
CDR3 protein: CASSTNTGGPNTGELFF

clone size: -
V gene: TRBV2
D gene: -
J gene: TRBJ2-4
CDR3 DNA: TGTGCCAGCGGTGGGAGTCCTGCCAAAAACATTCAGTACTTC
CDR3 protein: CASGGSPAKNIQYF

clone size: few
V gene: TRBV5-1
D gene: TRBD2
J gene: TRBJ2-2
CDR3 DNA: TGCGCCAGCCGACCGGGACTAGCGGTTTTCACCGGGGAGCTGTTTTTT
CDR3 protein: CASRPGLAVFTGELFF

clone size: -
V gene: TRBV19
D gene: -
J gene: TRBJ1-3
CDR3 DNA: TGTGCCAGTAGTTCGACATTAGAAGGCTACTCTGGAAACACCATATATTTT
CDR3 protein: CASSSTLEGYSGNTIYF